The next 30 T cell receptor beta chains were all read from a single sample in a study of Graves' ophthalmopathy and Graves' hyperthyroidism. RNA transcripts yielded amplified TCR beta CDR3 regions. After a first-round RT-PCR with HTBI primers, a second-round multiplex PCR was run. One entry per CDR3 protein, called by TCRdb with MiXCR from the multiplex PCR reads. The table records around 590,000 distinct CDR3 sequences, approximately 35% of them present only once. The source material was peripheral blood or thyroid tissue (not recorded which). The receptors stem from an adult man with Graves' hyperthyroidism.

This clonotype showed up many times. The chain is built from TRBV2 and TRBJ1-1, with D perhaps matching TRBD1 (5 bases). Germline lookup yields CDR1 SNHLY and CDR2 FYNNEI. The V end was cut by 3 bases, the J end by 5 bases, with 10 bases between. This CDR3 contains 13 residues. CDR3 region: CASSDDRITEAFF. The CDR3 DNA reads as TGTGCCAGCAGTGATGACAGAATAACTGAAGCTTTCTTT.

This clonotype appeared many times. V gene TRBV2 combines with J gene TRBJ1-2; possibly TRBD1 for D (5 bases). The germline V gene encodes CDR1 SNHLY and CDR2 FYNNEI. This CDR3 contains 14 residues. The germline V and J ends were trimmed by 1 base and 7 bases, with 13 bases remaining between them. CDR3 nucleotide sequence: TGTGCCAGCAGTGAAGGGGGGTCCCGCTTTGGCTACACCTTC. It specifies CASSEGGSRFGYTF. Full variable domain (rest looked up from reference TRBV2 and TRBJ1-2): EPEVTQTPSHQVTQMGQEVILRCVPISNHLYFYWYRQILGQKVEFLVSFYNNEISEKSEIFDDQFSVERPDGSNFTLKIRSTKLEDSAMYFCASSEGGSRFGYTFGSGTRLTVV.

This clonotype was seen at least ten times. This chain uses TRBV19 with TRBJ2-7; D may correspond to TRBD1 or TRBD2 (5 bases each). The V end lost 6 bases, the J end lost 6 bases, and 15 bases lay between the germline ends. Germline lookup yields CDR1 LNHDA and CDR2 SQIVND (reference sequence). This CDR3 has 13 amino acids. The CDR3 DNA follows: TGTGCCAGTAGAAGGGACCCTGGCGCCGAGCAGTACTTC. It translates to CASRRDPGAEQYF.

This clonotype was picked up a small number of times. The rearrangement joins TRBV7-2 to TRBJ2-5; 11 positions match TRBD2. In germline, CDR1 is SGHTA, CDR2 FQGNSA. This CDR3 has 17 residues. The trim removed 1 base at V and 5 bases at J, leaving 9 bases unmatched. CDR3 loop: CASSLVAVAGGLETQYF. In DNA form, the CDR3 reads TGTGCCAGCAGCTTAGTAGCAGTAGCGGGAGGGTTGGAGACCCAGTACTTC.

V gene TRBV20-1 combines with J gene TRBJ2-1, with 10 bases lining up with TRBD1. Germline V lookup: CDR1 DFQATT, CDR2 SNEGSKA (reference sequence). The CDR3 extends over 14 amino acids. Trimming removed 5 bases from V and 5 bases from J; junction bases left unmatched: 6. This CDR3 is CSAYPGQGHNEQFF. The CDR3 DNA is TGCAGTGCTTATCCGGGACAGGGGCACAATGAGCAGTTCTTC.

To note about this clonotype: At one end, the junction sequence differs from germline, possibly due to a read error. V gene TRBV29-1 combines with J gene TRBJ1-1; D is possibly TRBD1 (6 bases). The CDR3 spans 14 residues. Germline V CDR1 and CDR2: SQVTM, ANQGSEA. The CDR3 nucleotides read TGCAGCGTTGCAACAGGGTTTAAATCCACTGAAGCTCTCTTT. Protein product: CSVATGFKSTEALF.

This clonotype was found a few times. This rearrangement joins TRBV2 to TRBJ1-2; D is uncertain. Trimming cost V 6 bases and J 6 bases, with 17 bases left between them. The CDR3 spans 14 residues. Germline CDR1 is SNHLY and CDR2 is FYNNEI. The CDR3 sequence is CASRRGWSQHGYTF. The CDR3 DNA follows: TGTGCCAGCAGACGAGGGTGGTCTCAACATGGCTACACCTTC.

The chain uses TRBV7-9 and TRBJ2-7; no clear D. V lost 1 base to trimming and J lost 5 bases, with 9 bases between them. The CDR3 totals 13 residues. Germline CDR1 reads SEHNR; CDR2 reads FQNEAQ (reference sequence). CDR3 residues: CASSLDRYNEQYF. The CDR3 region has the DNA TGTGCCAGCAGCTTAGATCGCTATAACGAGCAGTACTTC.

This clonotype was found once. The chain combines TRBV2 with TRBJ1-5, with 12 bases matching TRBD1. Germline CDR1 is SNHLY and CDR2 is FYNNEI. V gave up 9 bases and J gave up 14 bases; unmatched junction bases: 14. The CDR3 spans 14 residues. CDR3 in DNA: TGTGCCAGGGGTGCCGGGACAGGGGGCGTCACCAAGCATTTT. As protein: CARGAGTGGVTKHF.

This clonotype has a handful of counts. V and J are TRBV12-5 and TRBJ2-5; 9 nucleotides agree with TRBD1. Germline V gene sequence: CDR1 LGHNT, CDR2 FRNRAP. The CDR3 totals 14 residues. V shed 3 bases and J 3 bases; nucleotides not matched to a gene: 2. Here the CDR3 reads CASGFWTGEETQYF. In DNA, the CDR3 is TGTGCTAGTGGTTTCTGGACAGGGGAAGAGACCCAGTACTTC.

This clonotype appeared many times. The J gene is TRBJ1-2, the V gene TRBV12-3 or TRBV12-4, with a tentative D call TRBD1 (5 bases). The CDR3 is 11 amino acids. The ends were cut back, 6 bases at V and 4 bases at J, with 6 bases in the middle. The CDR3 sequence: CASRGVYGYTF. CDR3 DNA: TGTGCCAGCAGAGGGGTCTATGGCTACACCTTC.

CDR3 protein: CATSAGSGGETQYF. In DNA, the CDR3 is TGTGCCACCAGTGCTGGGAGCGGTGGGGAGACCCAGTACTTC. This chain links TRBV24-1 with TRBJ2-5, with D maybe TRBD2 (5 bases). Germline V gene data show CDR1 as KGHDR and CDR2 as SFDVKD. V was pared by 5 bases and J by 5 bases, with 14 bases between. The CDR3 has 14 residues.

This chain uses TRBV7-2 with TRBJ2-2; TRBD1 is a possible D gene (6 bases). The CDR3 runs 19 residues. From germline, CDR1 is SGHTA and CDR2 FQGNSA. V dropped 5 bases and J dropped 2 bases, with 24 bases sitting between them. CDR3 nucleotides: TGTGCCAGCAGCCAAGAAGGCAGGGGTTTTCGGCAAAACACCGGGGAGCTGTTTTTT. Its translation: CASSQEGRGFRQNTGELFF.

This clonotype has a count of ten or more. The chain carries TRBV7-9 and TRBJ2-7, with TRBD2 identical over 10 bases. This CDR3 has 17 amino acids. Looked up from germline, CDR1 is SEHNR and CDR2 is FQNEAQ (reference sequence). Losses at the gene ends were 4 bases for V and 4 bases for J; bases not matched to a gene: 13. CDR3 sequence reads: CASSWGPLAGESYEQYF. The DNA for the CDR3 is TGTGCCAGCAGCTGGGGGCCTCTAGCGGGAGAATCATACGAGCAGTACTTC.

About this clonotype itself: A much larger clone differs from this one at a single base, so this may be a read error. V and J are TRBV11-2 and TRBJ1-2, with D unclear. Germline assignment: CDR1 SGHAT and CDR2 FQNNGV. The length of the CDR3 is 15 residues. CDR3 sequence reads: CASRARALESYGCTF. The CDR3, as DNA: TGTGCCAGCAGGGCACGGGCGTTAGAGTCGTATGGCTGCACCTTC. Using reference TRBV11-2 and TRBJ1-2 for the parts outside the CDR3, the full variable domain is EAGVAQSPRYKIIEKRQSVAFWCNPISGHATLYWYQQILGQGPKLLIQFQNNGVVDDSQLPKDRFSAERLKGVDSTLKIQPAKLEDSAVYLCASRARALESYGCTFGSGTRLTVV.

This clonotype occurred once. This may arise from a read error, as a much more abundant clone is one base away. The chain recombines TRBV12-3 or TRBV12-4 with TRBJ1-5; the D gene is possibly TRBD1 (5 bases). The CDR3 is made up of 13 amino acids. CDR3 DNA: TGTGCCATCAGTTATGGGCGGGACGACCCCCAGCATTTT. This translates into CAISYGRDDPQHF.

With respect to this clonotype: A much larger clone differs by one base, so this may be a read error. The chain couples TRBV7-8 to TRBJ2-7; perhaps TRBD1 as D (5 bases). The V and J ends lost 8 bases and 4 bases respectively, with 15 bases between them. This CDR3 region has 13 residues. Per the germline V gene, CDR1 is SGHVS and CDR2 is FQNEAQ. The CDR3 bases are TGTGCCAGCGGCTCGGTCAGGGAATACGAGCAGTACTTC. Residues: CASGSVREYEQYF.

In this sample, this clonotype turned up a few times. At one end the junction does not follow the germline gene, possibly because of a read error. The chain employs TRBV9 and TRBJ1-1, with D possibly matching TRBD1 (6 bases). CDR3 size: 15 residues. Germline V gene lookup returns CDR1 SGDLS and CDR2 YYNGEE. In nucleotides, the CDR3 is TGTGCCGGCAGCGTACAGGGAAGGTTGAACACTGAAGCTTTCTTT. Its protein is CAGSVQGRLNTEAFF.

In this sample, this clonotype turned up many times. The chain recombines TRBV29-1 with TRBJ1-2; 7 positions match TRBD1. The CDR3 covers 15 residues. In germline, CDR1 is SQVTM, CDR2 ANQGSEA. Germline trimming cut 3 bases from V and 6 bases from J; bases unmatched to any gene: 13. The CDR3 sequence is CSVDEAAGGKDGYTF. CDR3 in DNA: TGCAGCGTTGATGAGGCGGCAGGGGGAAAGGATGGCTACACCTTC.

This clonotype has a single count. This chain joins TRBV7-9 and TRBJ2-5, with TRBD1 matching over 9 bases. This CDR3 comprises 14 residues. Trimming at V came to 6 bases and at J to 2 bases, leaving 4 bases not matched to a gene. Germline loops: CDR1 SEHNR, CDR2 FQNEAQ (reference sequence). The DNA of the CDR3 is TGTGCCAGCAGGGACAGGGGTTTTCAAGAGACCCAGTACTTC. It yields the protein CASRDRGFQETQYF.

This clonotype has ten or more counts. The chain joins TRBV24-1 to TRBJ1-3; D unclear. CDR3 length equals 15 residues. Germline CDR1 and CDR2: KGHDR and SFDVKD. V lost 8 bases and J 0 bases, leaving 13 bases between the germline ends. DNA of the CDR3: TGTGCCACCACGGGGAGTGAAGCCTCTGGAAACACCATATATTTT. Amino acids: CATTGSEASGNTIYF.

This clonotype was seen many times. The genes are TRBV25-1 and TRBJ1-1; 7 bases agree with TRBD1. The V gene's germline CDR1 is MGHDK and CDR2 SYGVNS. Losses at the gene ends were 9 bases for V and 0 bases for J; bases not matched to a gene: 7. CDR3 length: 14 amino acids. CDR3 in DNA: TGTGCCAGTAGGGACAGTTCAATGAACACTGAAGCTTTCTTT. Translating it yields CASRDSSMNTEAFF.

In this sample, this clonotype turned up many times. The J gene is TRBJ2-2, the V gene TRBV19; possibly TRBD2 for D (6 bases). Trimming stripped 9 bases from V and 5 bases from J, with 16 bases between. The germline CDR1 and CDR2 sequences are LNHDA and SQIVND (reference sequence). This CDR3 has 14 amino acids. CDR3 sequence (DNA): TGTGCCAGCCTAGGCTGGGCGGGGACCGGGGAGCTGTTTTTT. Its protein is CASLGWAGTGELFF.

The chain employs TRBV19 and TRBJ2-5; D may be TRBD1 (6 bases). The J call is doubtful: the DNA matches TRBJ2-1 better. The CDR3 is 14 amino acids. Germline values: CDR1 LNHDA, CDR2 SQIVND (reference sequence). The CDR3 is CASSIEQGRGEQFF. DNA of the CDR3: TGTGCCAGTAGTATAGAACAGGGAAGGGGTGAGCAGTTCTTC.

The chain is built from TRBV7-9 and TRBJ1-5; possible D gene TRBD1, 5 bases. V was trimmed by 1 base and J by 2 bases, leaving 15 bases between them. Germline CDR1 is SEHNR and CDR2 is FQNEAQ (reference sequence). The CDR3 totals 17 residues. As DNA, the CDR3 is TGTGCCAGCAGCTTAGACTTGGGGCAGGGCCGCAATCAGCCCCAGCATTTT. Translation gives CASSLDLGQGRNQPQHF. Full variable domain (outside the CDR3, taken from reference TRBV7-9 and TRBJ1-5): DTGVSQNPRHKITKRGQNVTFRCDPISEHNRLYWYRQTLGQGPEFLTYFQNEAQLEKSRLLSDRFSAERPKGSFSTLEIQRTEQGDSAMYLCASSLDLGQGRNQPQHFGDGTRLSIL.

This clonotype was observed many times. This chain links TRBV6-1 with TRBJ2-5; 7 bases are shared with TRBD2. Germline CDR1 reads MNHNS; CDR2 reads SASEGT. The trim removed 7 bases at V and 2 bases at J, leaving 10 bases unmatched. The CDR3 totals 15 residues. This CDR3 reads CASTSILARQETQYF. CDR3 nucleotides: TGTGCCAGCACGTCTATACTAGCGCGTCAAGAGACCCAGTACTTC.

CDR3 DNA: TGTGCCAGCAGTCCGGGACTAGGGGTGGACACCGGGGAGCTGTTTTTT. The encoded protein is CASSPGLGVDTGELFF. The rearrangement links TRBV11-2 to TRBJ2-2; the match to TRBD2 covers 8 bases. Per the germline V gene, CDR1 is SGHAT and CDR2 is FQNNGV. The CDR3 spans 16 residues. The V and J ends lost 6 bases and 3 bases, in that order; junction bases with no gene match: 9.

This clonotype was detected only once. The chain uses TRBV15 and TRBJ2-5; 13 bases are shared with TRBD2. This CDR3 is built from 17 residues. J was trimmed by 5 bases and V by 2 bases; bases with no gene match: 8. Per germline, CDR1 LNHNV and CDR2 YYDKDF (reference sequence). CDR3 residues: CATSRPPGLAGIETQYF. DNA of the CDR3: TGTGCCACCAGCAGACCTCCGGGACTAGCGGGAATCGAGACCCAGTACTTC.

This clonotype came up many times. The rearrangement joins TRBV5-1 to TRBJ1-1, with 8 positions matching TRBD1. Germline assignment: CDR1 SGHRS and CDR2 YFSETQ. V shed 2 bases, J shed 2 bases, and the junction held 11 bases outside the gene matches. The CDR3 runs to 17 residues. The CDR3 nucleotides read TGCGCCAGCAGCTTCTCGGTTGTGTCAGGGGGCAACACTGAAGCTTTCTTT. Its translation: CASSFSVVSGGNTEAFF.

V gene TRBV19 combines with J gene TRBJ1-1, with TRBD1 matching 7 bases. This CDR3 has 12 residues. In germline, CDR1 is LNHDA, CDR2 SQIVND (reference sequence). The V segment lost 4 bases and the J segment 6 bases; nucleotides outside the gene matches: 2. The CDR3 loop reads CASSNRGPEAFF. As DNA, the CDR3 is TGTGCCAGTAGTAACAGGGGTCCTGAAGCTTTCTTT.